The subject of this entry is one T cell receptor beta chain. This clone was detected once. Its cognate antigen has yet to be identified. Base quality data are lacking; no much larger clone is found one base away. Genomic DNA from frozen pancreas tissue was processed for repertoire sequencing. The DNeasy Blood and Tissue Kit was used to extract roughly 1.9-3.2 ug of genomic DNA from either umbilical cord blood or frozen pancreas. These data are taken from a study of fetal regulatory T cell absence and autoimmunity (TCRdb year 2017). In terms of the full investigation: Exocrine pancreas autoimmunity was observed in the IPEX patients in the absence of clinical diabetes. General findings and caveats noted by the study authors: The oligoclonal enrichment was taken as support for antigen-driven autoimmunity in the pancreas before birth in IPEX syndrome. TRB gene family usage was found to be broadly similar between cord blood and pancreas and to resemble published neonatal and adult repertoires. The TCR compartment showed significant oligoclonal enrichment in pancreas versus cord blood, with some top clones over 90-fold enriched.

On the immunoSEQ human TCRbeta survey platform, a two-step multiplex PCR amplified and barcoded the TCRbeta CDR3 regions. Libraries were sequenced on Illumina instruments, with IgH sequenced in parallel from the same samples. Processing in the source paper ran as follows. To remove PCR and sequencing errors, raw reads were filtered against the IMGT V, D, J definitions and then binned using a nearest-neighbor algorithm. Clones were defined as identical nucleotide sequences, and differential abundance between tissues was assessed by per-clone Fisher exact tests with a pFDR threshold of p<0.01. Clones with frequencies too low for statistical inference were excluded by a minimum inclusion filter of 10 in either sample. Pairwise clonal comparisons used the immunoSEQ Analyzer, and gene family usage was assessed with IMGT tools. TCRdb stores this immuneACCESS table with in-frame sequences only. Part of the clones is absent; in the studies checked, under half of the shortfall reflects unresolved V genes, and no reason is known for the rest. V, J and clone size reflect that table, while D and trimming were determined from the DNA. The sample profile shows some 87,000 clones; 72% of them were found once. Roughly 2% of the sample rests with the top ten.

In the germline V gene (reference sequence), CDR1 corresponds to MNHNY and CDR2 to SVGAGI. The CDR3 measures 15 amino acids from cysteine to phenylalanine. Left in the record is the CDR3 DNA by itself, 45 bases read in frame from the first base. Germline trimming amounts to 4 bases on V and 5 bases on J, with 3 as the count of junction bases outside the gene matches. The specimen was pancreas tissue. The TCR comes from a male donor with IPEX syndrome. The rearrangement combines TRBV6-6 with TRBJ2-5; TRBD2 matches 14 bases in the middle. For the CDR3, the sequence is CASSWGLAGEETQYF. DNA sequence: TGTGCCAGCAGTTGGGGACTAGCGGGGGAGGAGACCCAGTACTTC.